Described below is a single TCR beta chain sequence and its context. Its antigen is not identified. The sample is drawn from a study of CD8 T cells in Susac syndrome. When the RNA was reverse transcribed, random hexamers were used with an input of about 0.45 to 1 ug. Amplification of TCR beta CDR3 across 54 Vbeta and 13 Jbeta was performed with immunoSEQ multiplex PCR. Using its own MiXCR run on the immunoSEQ multiplex PCR reads, TCRdb lists one record per CDR3 protein. There are about 180,000 distinct CDR3 sequences in the sample; approximately 94% occur only once, and roughly 0.11% lies in the top ten. The germline V gene has CDR1 SNHLY and CDR2 FYNNEI. CDR3 size: 13 residues. J was trimmed by 1 base and V by 10 bases; bases with no gene match: 5. Study-wide findings and caveats: In Susac syndrome, the CD4+ T cell repertoires did not show clonal expansion.

Sequencing was done on a sample of CD4+ T cells from PBMCs. The clonotype comes from a human donor with Susac syndrome. J is TRBJ2-3 and V is TRBV2; 7 nucleotides match TRBD2. The CDR3 here is CATLAAGTDTQYF. The CDR3 nucleotides read TGTGCCACCCTAGCGGCCGGCACAGATACGCAGTATTTT.